This TCR beta chain emerged from a study of molecular identifiers for immune sequencing clone quantification. Study findings and constraints: Spike-in Jurkat TCR RNA from a single cell reportedly registered among around 1 million naive cells. Clones with over 20 RNA copies captured over 98% of effector molecules but under 1% of naive ones.

One entry per CDR3 protein results from TCRdb running MiXCR on the PCR reads. The sample lists some 66,000 distinct CDR3 sequences; around 19% were seen once. Between the trimmed V and J ends, which lost 7 bases and 0 bases, there was a span of 13 bases. The germline CDR1 and CDR2 sequences are LNHDA and SQIVND (reference sequence). This CDR3 contains 15 residues. The sorting of naive CD8 T cells used the CD8+CD4-CCR7+CD45RA+ phenotype. This clonotype was recorded many times. Its specificity is not known. This clonotype originated in a human donor in good health. Some libraries in this study had Jurkat cell RNA spiked in. The sequenced sample was naive CD8+ T cells from blood, with Jurkat cell RNA spiked in. Subset denoted: FACS-sorted CD8+CD4-CCR7+CD45RA+ naive T cells. This chain joins TRBV19 and TRBJ1-5; D unresolved. CDR3 DNA sequence: TGTGCCAGTACCCAAACGGACTATAGCAATCAGCCCCAGCATTTT. Residues: CASTQTDYSNQPQHF.